This T cell receptor beta chain was identified during a study of OX40 agonist ivuxolimab in advanced cancers. Study-wide background: The mean age was about 57 years, ranging from 23 to 79, with more than 70% of participants male. General study points: It was also the case that some nonresponders had low normalized T-cell clonal expansion. Low clonal expansion, among the lowest seen, marked partial responders at 0.1-3.0 mg/kg.

Of note for this clone: What it binds is not known.

Patients who had autoimmune disease history or got systemic immunosuppression were left out. Germline values: CDR1 SGHTA, CDR2 FQGNSA. The CDR3 runs 14 residues. Germline trimming cut 1 base from V and 5 bases from J; bases unmatched to any gene: 5. Sequencing used immunoSEQ multiplex PCR; TCRdb keeps in-frame clones, though not all of them. This sample has tens of thousands of clones, with around 87% found just once. The V gene is TRBV7-2, the J gene TRBJ2-7; 7 nucleotides match TRBD2. This receptor was taken from an adult with an advanced solid tumor such as melanoma, head and neck, liver or kidney cancer. Sequencing was performed on CD4+ or CD8+ T cells sorted from blood, taken in a trial of the OX40 agonist ivuxolimab. The CDR3 DNA sequence: TGTGCCAGCAGCTTAGGACTAGCCCGAGACGAGCAGTACTTC. Its translation: CASSLGLARDEQYF. The whole variable domain, remainder taken from reference TRBV7-2 and TRBJ2-7, is GAGVSQSPSNKVTEKGKDVELRCDPISGHTALYWYRQSLGQGLEFLIYFQGNSAPDKSGLPSDRFSAERTGGSVSTLTIQRTQQEDSAVYLCASSLGLARDEQYFGPGTRLTVT.